These 19 T cell receptor beta chains share one sample of origin, sequenced in a study of response to subunit inactivated influenza vaccine. Each CDR3 protein gets one entry after TCRdb re-called the RT-PCR reads with MiXCR. The sample records 750,000 to 850,000 distinct CDR3 sequences, approximately 18% being singletons. Sample: PBMCs from blood, taken roughly 5 days after vaccination. All receptors come from a man aged 50-60 years who received an inactivated influenza vaccine.

This clonotype was counted a few times. V and J are TRBV12-3 or TRBV12-4 and TRBJ1-5, with D tentatively TRBD1 (5 bases). V gave up 5 bases and J gave up 11 bases, with 13 bases separating them. The CDR3 length is 12 residues. The CDR3 protein is CASSQGGGAQHF. DNA for the CDR3: TGTGCCAGCAGTCAAGGTGGGGGGGCCCAGCATTTT.

The rearrangement uses TRBV7-2 and TRBJ1-6, with TRBD1 matching 8 bases. Per germline, CDR1 SGHTA and CDR2 FQGNSA. CDR3 length equals 14 residues. V shed 5 bases, J shed 7 bases, and the junction held 4 bases outside the gene matches. CDR3 nucleotides: TGTGCCAGCAGCCGGACAGGGATGAATTCACCCCTCCACTTT. It specifies CASSRTGMNSPLHF.

The genes are TRBV11-2 and TRBJ2-7; 9 nucleotides line up with TRBD2. With V trimmed by 5 bases and J by 5 bases, 4 bases remained unmatched. The CDR3 covers 13 residues. Germline values: CDR1 SGHAT, CDR2 FQNNGV. CDR3: CASSQREAHEQYF. The CDR3 DNA is TGTGCCAGCAGCCAGCGGGAGGCCCACGAGCAGTACTTC.

The rearrangement uses TRBV7-9 and TRBJ2-2; D may be TRBD1 (6 bases). CDR1 is SEHNR, CDR2 FQNEAQ, per germline (reference sequence). The CDR3 has 15 amino acids. V gave up 1 base and J gave up 6 bases, with 12 bases separating them. The CDR3 bases are TGTGCCAGCAGCTTAGGGACAGTTGAGGCCGGGGAGCTGTTTTTT. This codes for CASSLGTVEAGELFF.

The table lists this clonotype with a few counts. J is TRBJ2-3 and V is TRBV29-1; D may be TRBD2 (5 bases). Germline V gives CDR1 SQVTM, CDR2 ANQGSEA. Trimming removed 3 bases at V and 3 bases at J, with 13 bases between. The CDR3 covers 14 residues. The CDR3 DNA is TGCAGCGTTGATTTCGGCCGAGGGACAGATACGCAGTATTTT. It encodes CSVDFGRGTDTQYF.

This clonotype turned up a few times. The rearrangement links TRBV5-1 to TRBJ2-1, with a possible D match to TRBD2 (5 bases). The germline V and J ends were trimmed by 1 base and 0 bases, with 14 bases remaining between them. In germline, CDR1 is SGHRS, CDR2 YFSETQ. This CDR3 contains 17 residues. CDR3 bases: TGCGCCAGCAGCTTGCTTGGAGGAGTTAGCTCCTACAATGAGCAGTTCTTC. Translation: CASSLLGGVSSYNEQFF. The full variable domain, completed using reference TRBV5-1 and TRBJ2-1, is KAGVTQTPRYLIKTRGQQVTLSCSPISGHRSVSWYQQTPGQGLQFLFEYFSETQRNKGNFPGRFSGRQFSNSRSEMNVSTLELGDSALYLCASSLLGGVSSYNEQFFGPGTRLTVL.

The J gene is TRBJ2-2, the V gene TRBV7-2; 8 positions match TRBD2. This CDR3 contains 17 residues. V lost 6 bases, J lost 2 bases, and 11 bases stayed unmatched. Germline V lookup: CDR1 SGHTA, CDR2 FQGNSA. The CDR3 here is CASSPGAGDYNTGELFF. The DNA for the CDR3 is TGTGCCAGCAGTCCGGGAGCGGGAGATTACAACACCGGGGAGCTGTTTTTT.

This clonotype came up a few times. The chain couples TRBV7-6 to TRBJ2-7, with D unclear. The germline CDR1 and CDR2 sequences are SGHVS and FNYEAQ. V was clipped by 2 bases and J by 2 bases, with 10 bases between them. The CDR3 sequence is 14 residues long. CDR3 amino acids: CASSLTESAYEQYF. In DNA form, the CDR3 reads TGTGCCAGCAGCTTAACAGAGAGCGCCTACGAGCAGTACTTC.

The V and J genes are TRBV7-9 and TRBJ2-1, with 12 bases identical to TRBD2. The J segment lost 8 bases and the V segment lost 3 bases, leaving 5 bases of the junction unmatched. Germline V gene lookup returns CDR1 SEHNR and CDR2 FQNEAQ (reference sequence). CDR3 length: 15 residues. The CDR3 coding sequence is TGTGCCAGCAGCTTGACTAGCGGGAGAGGGGATGAGCAGTTCTTC. Translated: CASSLTSGRGDEQFF.

The rearrangement joins TRBV5-1 to TRBJ2-7; maybe TRBD1 (6 bases). With 1 base removed from V and 5 bases from J, the gap between germline ends came to 13 bases. The CDR3 covers 14 residues. Germline CDR1 is SGHRS and CDR2 is YFSETQ. CDR3 in amino acids: CASSLNGGPDEQYF. CDR3 sequence (DNA): TGCGCCAGCAGCTTGAATGGGGGCCCAGACGAGCAGTACTTC.

The chain carries TRBV4-2 and TRBJ2-3; possibly TRBD1 or TRBD2 for D (5 bases each). Germline lookup yields CDR1 LGHNA and CDR2 YNFKEQ. V was shortened by 2 bases and J by 5 bases, with 11 bases between the two germline ends. The CDR3 is made up of 14 amino acids. The CDR3 region has the DNA TGTGCCAGCAGCCAAAGGGACGTCTTAGATACGCAGTATTTT. This translates into CASSQRDVLDTQYF.

The chain couples TRBV29-1 to TRBJ2-1, with 10 positions matching TRBD2. J lost 7 bases, V lost 4 bases, and 4 bases had no gene match. The length of the CDR3 is 13 residues. The germline gives CDR1 SQVTM, CDR2 ANQGSEA. CDR3 bases: TGCAGCGTTGGAGGTAGCGGGAGGAATGAGCAGTTCTTC. Its translation is CSVGGSGRNEQFF.

CDR3 DNA: TGTGCCAGCAGCCCCAACGATGCTAGCGGGAGTTTTGGGGCCAACGTCCTGACTTTC. Amino acids: CASSPNDASGSFGANVLTF. This chain joins TRBV21-1 and TRBJ2-6; the D call of TRBD2 is as the table states it, not checked on the DNA. TRBV21-1 is recorded as a pseudogene. The CDR3 loop spans 19 amino acids.

The rearrangement uses TRBV3-1 and TRBJ2-1; TRBD2 agrees at 10 bases. The CDR3 sequence is 15 residues long. J lost 9 bases, V lost 5 bases, and 10 bases had no gene match. CDR1 and CDR2 from the germline V gene are LGHDT and YNNKEL (reference sequence). The CDR3 DNA reads as TGTGCCAGCAGCTTACCCGGGACTAGCGTTGCTGAGCAGTTCTTC. Translating gives CASSLPGTSVAEQFF.

This clonotype was recorded a few times. The rearrangement links TRBV7-9 to TRBJ2-1; D call uncertain. Germline CDR1 is SEHNR and CDR2 is FQNEAQ (reference sequence). The CDR3 length is 13 residues. Trimming shortened V by 3 bases and J by 5 bases, and 8 bases separated the two germline ends. CDR3 amino acids: CASSFGYDNEQFF. CDR3 nucleotides: TGTGCCAGCAGCTTCGGATACGACAATGAGCAGTTCTTC.

The V call is TRBV18, the J call TRBJ1-4, with a possible D match to TRBD1 (6 bases). Germline CDR1 reads KGHSH; CDR2 reads LQKENI. Trimming removed 3 bases at V and 10 bases at J, with 15 bases between. The CDR3 is 14 amino acids. In DNA form, the CDR3 reads TGTGCCAGCTCACCCAGCAGGGGAGGCGGAAAACTGTTTTTT. As protein: CASSPSRGGGKLFF.

Here the CDR3 reads CASSFSSGSPYEQYF. The CDR3, as DNA: TGTGCCAGCAGCTTTTCCAGCGGCTCACCCTACGAGCAGTACTTC. The rearrangement links TRBV13 to TRBJ2-7; maybe TRBD2 (5 bases). Germline loops: CDR1 PRHDT, CDR2 FYEKMQ (reference sequence). The CDR3 has 15 amino acids. V lost 3 bases to trimming and J lost 2 bases, with 14 bases between them.

This clonotype has a single count. CDR3 loop: CASSFWEQETQYF. In DNA, the CDR3 is TGTGCCAGCAGCTTTTGGGAACAAGAGACCCAGTACTTC. This sequence joins TRBV5-6 and TRBJ2-5, with D uncertain. Trimming shortened V by 2 bases and J by 2 bases, and 7 bases separated the two germline ends. Germline V gives CDR1 SGHDT, CDR2 YYEEEE. The CDR3 length is 13 residues.

V and J are TRBV20-1 and TRBJ2-3; D gene uncertain. V shed 0 bases and J shed 1 base, with 5 bases lying between them. CDR3 length: 13 residues. Germline CDR1 is DFQATT and CDR2 is SNEGSKA (reference sequence). The CDR3 DNA is TGCAGTGCTAGAGATGTGGGCACAGATACGCAGTATTTT. It codes for CSARDVGTDTQYF.